This T cell receptor beta chain was recorded in a study of OX40 agonist ivuxolimab in advanced cancers. Study-level information: With a range of about 20 to 79, age averaged 60 years, and about 83% were male.

Method: immunoSEQ multiplex PCR; TCRdb's copy keeps in-frame clones and lacks some. Of under 70,000 clones in the sample, about nine tenths were seen once. This clone showed up just a few times. As yet, its antigen is unknown. The CDR3 spans 15 residues. V was trimmed by 4 bases and J by 5 bases, leaving 16 bases between them. Germline V gene sequence: CDR1 SGHKS, CDR2 YYEKEE (reference sequence). Study-wide results and caveats: Near-lowest levels of clonal expansion characterized partial responders at 0.1-3.0 mg/kg. Doses of 0.1 to 3.0 mg/kg were accompanied by clonal expansion of CD4+ and CD8+ blood T cells by week 6. In general, CD8+ T cells held more expanded clones than CD4+ did, on average.

The sample here was CD4+ or CD8+ T cells sorted from blood, taken in a trial of the OX40 agonist ivuxolimab. This receptor was obtained from an adult with an advanced solid tumor such as melanoma, head and neck, liver or kidney cancer. The gene calls are TRBV5-5 and TRBJ1-5; D is unresolved. The CDR3 bases are TGTGCCAGCAGCCCCCTGCCGTCCGGCGATCAGCCCCAGCATTTT. It encodes CASSPLPSGDQPQHF.